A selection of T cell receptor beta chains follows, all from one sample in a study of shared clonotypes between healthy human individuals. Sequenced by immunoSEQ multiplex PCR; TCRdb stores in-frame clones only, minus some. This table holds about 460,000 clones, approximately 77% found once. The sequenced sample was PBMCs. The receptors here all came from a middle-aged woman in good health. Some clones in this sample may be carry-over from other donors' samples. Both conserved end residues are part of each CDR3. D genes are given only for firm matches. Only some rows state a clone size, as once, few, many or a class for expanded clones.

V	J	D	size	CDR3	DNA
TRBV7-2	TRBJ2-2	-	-	CASSITGTTGTGELFF	TGTGCCAGCAGCATAACCGGGACAACGGGGACCGGGGAGCTGTTTTTT
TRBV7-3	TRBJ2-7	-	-	CASSFRGDRHAEQYF	TGTGCCAGCAGCTTTAGGGGAGACCGTCACGCCGAGCAGTACTTC
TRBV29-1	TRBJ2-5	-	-	CSVEVIETQYF	TGCAGCGTTGAAGTCATAGAGACCCAGTACTTC
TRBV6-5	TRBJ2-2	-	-	CATSEQGYTGELFF	TGTGCCACCTCGGAGCAGGGGTACACCGGGGAGCTGTTTTTT
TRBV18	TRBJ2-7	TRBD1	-	CASSPRKGTDDEQYF	TGTGCCAGCTCACCACGGAAGGGGACAGATGACGAGCAGTACTTC
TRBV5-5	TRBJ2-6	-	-	CASRRDMGSGANVLTF	TGTGCCAGCAGAAGGGACATGGGCTCTGGGGCCAACGTCCTGACTTTC
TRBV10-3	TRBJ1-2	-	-	CAISESSGSHYGYTF	TGTGCCATCAGTGAGTCTAGTGGGAGTCACTATGGCTACACCTTC
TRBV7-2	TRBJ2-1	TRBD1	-	CASSWRTGGDEQFF	TGTGCCAGCAGCTGGCGGACAGGGGGGGATGAGCAGTTCTTC
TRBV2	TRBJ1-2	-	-	CASSEQAGNYGYTF	TGTGCCAGCAGTGAACAGGCCGGCAACTATGGCTACACCTTC
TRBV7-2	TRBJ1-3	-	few	CASSLEVSGGSGNTIYF	TGTGCCAGCAGCTTAGAAGTGAGCGGGGGCTCTGGAAACACCATATATTTT
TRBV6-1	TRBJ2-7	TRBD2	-	CASSASGGIYEQYF	TGTGCCAGCAGTGCAAGCGGGGGGATCTACGAGCAGTACTTC
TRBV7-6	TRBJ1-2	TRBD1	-	CASSLDGQATYGYTF	TGTGCCAGCAGCTTAGATGGACAGGCAACCTATGGCTACACCTTC
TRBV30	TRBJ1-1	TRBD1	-	CAWSPQGAGEAFF	TGTGCCTGGAGTCCTCAGGGGGCTGGTGAAGCTTTCTTT
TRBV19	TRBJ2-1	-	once	CASSIATSNEQFF	TGTGCCAGTAGTATCGCGACTAGCAATGAGCAGTTCTTC
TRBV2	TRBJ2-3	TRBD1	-	CASKITGVGDTQYF	TGTGCCAGCAAGATAACAGGGGTTGGCGATACGCAGTATTTT
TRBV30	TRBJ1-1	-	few	CAYGRAEAFF	TGTGCCTACGGGAGGGCTGAAGCTTTCTTT
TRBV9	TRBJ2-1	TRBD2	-	CASSVAPGLAGEEQFF	TGTGCCAGCAGCGTAGCCCCGGGACTAGCGGGGGAGGAGCAGTTCTTC
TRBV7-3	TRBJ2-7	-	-	CASSLRGGYEQYF	TGTGCCAGCAGCTTACGAGGGGGCTACGAGCAGTACTTC
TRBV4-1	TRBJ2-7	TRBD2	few	CASSQTSGRRAYEQYF	TGCGCCAGCAGCCAAACTAGCGGGAGGAGGGCCTACGAGCAGTACTTC
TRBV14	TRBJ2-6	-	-	CASSPVRGPGVLTF	TGTGCCAGCAGCCCGGTACGGGGGCCGGGGGTCCTGACTTTC
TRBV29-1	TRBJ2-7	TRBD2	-	CSVRSLAGGNEQYF	TGCAGCGTCCGATCACTAGCGGGAGGCAACGAGCAGTACTTC
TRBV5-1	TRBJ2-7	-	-	CASSLASVSPLEQYF	TGCGCCAGCAGCTTGGCCTCGGTCTCCCCTCTCGAGCAGTACTTC
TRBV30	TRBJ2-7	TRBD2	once	CAWSRGGIEQYF	TGTGCCTGGAGTCGGGGGGGGATCGAGCAGTACTTC
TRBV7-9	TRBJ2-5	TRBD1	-	CASRPDRGGETQYF	TGTGCCAGCAGACCTGACAGGGGTGGAGAGACCCAGTACTTC
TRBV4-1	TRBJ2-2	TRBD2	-	CASSQTLGLAGSNTGELFF	TGCGCCAGCAGCCAGACCCTGGGGCTAGCGGGATCGAACACCGGGGAGCTGTTTTTT
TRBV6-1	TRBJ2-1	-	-	CASTLDRFYEQFF	TGTGCCAGCACCCTCGACAGGTTCTATGAGCAGTTCTTC
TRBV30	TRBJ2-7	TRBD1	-	CAWGPGQGYEQYF	TGTGCCTGGGGACCGGGACAGGGCTACGAGCAGTACTTC
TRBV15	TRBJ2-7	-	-	CATSRDDQPWDTEQYF	TGTGCCACCAGCAGAGATGATCAACCGTGGGACACGGAGCAGTACTTC
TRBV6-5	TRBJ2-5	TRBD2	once	CASSYGRGLAVETQYF	TGTGCCAGCAGTTACGGGCGGGGACTAGCGGTAGAGACCCAGTACTTC
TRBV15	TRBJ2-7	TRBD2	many	CATSRGGGGGPEQYF	TGTGCCACCAGCAGAGGGGGGGGAGGAGGTCCCGAGCAGTACTTC
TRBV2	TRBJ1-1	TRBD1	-	CASSPGQGNTEAFF	TGTGCCAGCAGCCCCGGACAGGGAAACACTGAAGCTTTCTTT
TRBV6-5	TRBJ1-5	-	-	CAVRSDRRFSQPQHF	TGTGCCGTACGATCGGACAGACGGTTTAGTCAGCCCCAGCATTTT
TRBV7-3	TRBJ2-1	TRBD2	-	CASSLEREGRNEQFF	TGTGCCAGCAGCTTAGAGCGGGAGGGCCGAAATGAGCAGTTCTTC
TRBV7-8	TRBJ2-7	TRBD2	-	CASSLALASGYEQYF	TGTGCCAGCAGCTTAGCGTTGGCTAGCGGTTACGAGCAGTACTTC
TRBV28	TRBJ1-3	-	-	CASSAPGRVSGNTIYF	TGTGCCAGCAGCGCCCCAGGGAGGGTCTCTGGAAACACCATATATTTT
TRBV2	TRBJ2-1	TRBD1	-	CASTQGAYNEQFF	TGTGCCAGCACCCAGGGGGCCTACAATGAGCAGTTCTTC
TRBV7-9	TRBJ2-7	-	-	CASSLGVATYEQYF	TGTGCCAGCAGCTTAGGGGTAGCCACCTACGAGCAGTACTTC
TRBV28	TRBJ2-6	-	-	CASSLLRQVLTGANVLTF	TGTGCCAGCAGTCTACTGAGACAGGTGTTAACTGGGGCCAACGTCCTGACTTTC
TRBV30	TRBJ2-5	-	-	CAWSAGETQYF	TGTGCCTGGAGCGCAGGGGAGACCCAGTACTTC
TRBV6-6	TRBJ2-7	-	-	CASSYVGGYYEQYF	TGTGCCAGCAGTTACGTTGGTGGCTACTACGAGCAGTACTTC
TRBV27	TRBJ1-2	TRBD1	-	CASSPFGTAYYGYTF	TGTGCCAGCAGTCCGTTCGGGACAGCCTACTATGGCTACACCTTC
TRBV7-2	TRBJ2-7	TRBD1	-	CASSLGLVTGGYEQYF	TGTGCCAGCAGCTTAGGCTTAGTGACAGGGGGCTACGAGCAGTACTTC